These T cell receptor beta chains were read from a single sample in a study of regulatory T cells in long-lasting Graves disease. TCRdb reprocessed the multiplex PCR reads via MiXCR and lists one record per CDR3 protein. The table includes fewer than 450,000 distinct CDR3 sequences, 20% to 25% detected once. Sequences were derived from peripheral blood mononuclear cells (PBMCs), sampled when the disease was refractory, from a patient treated with antithyroid drugs. The source of these receptors is a female donor with Graves disease. CDR3s leave out the opening cysteine and the closing phenylalanine or tryptophan. Not every row has a clone size; where given, it reads once, few, many or a size class.

cdr3_aa: ASSLMGTTDTQY
j_call: TRBJ2-3
clone_size: .
v_call: TRBV7-8

cdr3_aa: ASSFGDSGRYEQY
j_call: TRBJ2-7
clone_size: .
v_call: TRBV12-3/TRBV12-4

cdr3_aa: ASTPRVSSYEQY
j_call: TRBJ2-7
clone_size: few
v_call: TRBV2

cdr3_aa: ASSGRDGYT
j_call: TRBJ1-2
clone_size: many
v_call: TRBV6-2/TRBV6-3

cdr3_aa: ASTDLDHYEQY
j_call: TRBJ2-7
clone_size: many
v_call: TRBV6-2/TRBV6-3

cdr3_aa: ASSHPGGREAF
j_call: TRBJ1-1
clone_size: .
v_call: TRBV7-2

cdr3_aa: ASSFSEKEKLF
j_call: TRBJ1-4
clone_size: .
v_call: TRBV12-3/TRBV12-4

cdr3_aa: ASSIGAGGSRGYT
j_call: TRBJ1-2
clone_size: few
v_call: TRBV19

cdr3_aa: ASSQQRTTLYQETQY
j_call: TRBJ2-5
clone_size: many
v_call: TRBV7-2

cdr3_aa: SVTQGAGYGYT
j_call: TRBJ1-2
clone_size: few
v_call: TRBV29-1